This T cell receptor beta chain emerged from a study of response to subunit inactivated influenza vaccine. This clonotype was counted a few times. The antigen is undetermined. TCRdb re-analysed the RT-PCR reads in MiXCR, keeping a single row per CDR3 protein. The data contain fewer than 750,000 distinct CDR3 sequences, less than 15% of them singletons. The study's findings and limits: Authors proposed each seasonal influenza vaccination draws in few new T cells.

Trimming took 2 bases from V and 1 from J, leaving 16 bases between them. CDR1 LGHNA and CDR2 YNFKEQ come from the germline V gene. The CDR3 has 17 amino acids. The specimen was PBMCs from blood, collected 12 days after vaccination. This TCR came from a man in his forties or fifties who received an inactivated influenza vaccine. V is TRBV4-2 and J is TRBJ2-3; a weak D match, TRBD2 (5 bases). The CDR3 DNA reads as TGTGCCAGCAGCCAAACGGTATTCCGGGATCGCACAGATACGCAGTATTTT. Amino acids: CASSQTVFRDRTDTQYF.